This T cell receptor (beta chain) was found in a study of hypomethylating agent response in myelodysplastic syndrome. Across the whole study: Patients with myelodysplastic syndrome were 8 or 9 male and 2 female.

The CDR3 extends over 15 amino acids. The V and J ends lost 0 bases and 7 bases respectively, with 10 bases between them. The germline V gene encodes CDR1 SGHTA and CDR2 FQGNSA. Profiling relied on immunoSEQ multiplex PCR, and the TCRdb table lists in-frame clones only, not all of them. The sample includes fewer than 7,500 clones, less than 85% of them seen just once. The chain combines TRBV7-2 with TRBJ1-6; D perhaps matches TRBD1 (6 bases). The receptor comes from a human donor with myelodysplastic syndrome. The sequenced sample was bone marrow, obtained before or after starting hypomethylating agent treatment for myelodysplastic syndrome (not recorded which). Written as DNA, the CDR3 is TGTGCCAGCAGCTTAGCGGCAGGGGACAATTCACCCCTCCACTTT. This codes for CASSLAAGDNSPLHF. Together with reference TRBV7-2 and TRBJ1-6, the CDR3 gives the full variable domain: GAGVSQSPSNKVTEKGKDVELRCDPISGHTALYWYRQSLGQGLEFLIYFQGNSAPDKSGLPSDRFSAERTGGSVSTLTIQRTQQEDSAVYLCASSLAAGDNSPLHFGNGTRLTVT.